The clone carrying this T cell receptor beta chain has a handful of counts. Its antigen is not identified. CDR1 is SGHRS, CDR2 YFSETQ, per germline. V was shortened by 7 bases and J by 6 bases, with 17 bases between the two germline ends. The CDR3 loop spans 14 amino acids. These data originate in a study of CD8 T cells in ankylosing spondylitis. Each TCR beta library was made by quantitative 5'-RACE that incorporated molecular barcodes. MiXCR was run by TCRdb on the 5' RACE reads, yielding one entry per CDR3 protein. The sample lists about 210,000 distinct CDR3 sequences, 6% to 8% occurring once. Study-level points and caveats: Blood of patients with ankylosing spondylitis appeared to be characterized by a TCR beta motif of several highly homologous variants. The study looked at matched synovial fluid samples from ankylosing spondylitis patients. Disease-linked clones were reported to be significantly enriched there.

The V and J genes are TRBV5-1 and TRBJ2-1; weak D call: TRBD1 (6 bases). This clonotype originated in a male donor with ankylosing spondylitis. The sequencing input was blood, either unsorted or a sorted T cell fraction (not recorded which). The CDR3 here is CASSGAGVTNEQFF. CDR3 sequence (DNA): TGCGCCAGCTCCGGGGCAGGGGTGACCAATGAGCAGTTCTTC.